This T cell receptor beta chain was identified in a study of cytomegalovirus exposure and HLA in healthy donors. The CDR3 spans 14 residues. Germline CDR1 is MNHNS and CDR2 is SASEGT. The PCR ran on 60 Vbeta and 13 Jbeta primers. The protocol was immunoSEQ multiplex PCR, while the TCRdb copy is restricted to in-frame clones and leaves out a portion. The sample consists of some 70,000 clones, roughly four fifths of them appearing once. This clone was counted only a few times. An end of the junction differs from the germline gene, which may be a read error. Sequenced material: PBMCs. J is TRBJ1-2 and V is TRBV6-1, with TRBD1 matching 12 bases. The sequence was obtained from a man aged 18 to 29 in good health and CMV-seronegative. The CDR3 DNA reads TGTGCCAGCAGTGAATCGGGACAGGGGGCCCTTTTGGCCTTC. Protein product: CASSESGQGALLAF.